This is a list of T cell receptor beta chains from one sample in a study of cytomegalovirus exposure and HLA in healthy donors. The repertoire was sequenced with immunoSEQ multiplex PCR; TCRdb's copy has only in-frame clones and lacks some. Of approximately 180,000 clones listed, 80% to 90% were seen once; the top ten hold 4.5% to 5.5%. Material for sequencing was PBMCs. These receptors came from a girl between 10 and 17 years old in good health and CMV-seropositive. The CDR3 runs from the conserved cysteine through the conserved F or W. A D gene is named only where the DNA matches it firmly. Size is omitted from some rows. Given values are once, few, many or a class for expanded clones.

d_call: NA
clone_size: NA
v_call: TRBV7-9
j_call: TRBJ2-5
cdr3_aa: CASSNRDIGGEEYF
cdr3_nt: TGTGCCAGCAGCAACCGGGACATTGGGGGAGAAGAGTACTTC

d_call: NA
clone_size: NA
v_call: TRBV5-6
j_call: TRBJ1-2
cdr3_aa: CASSSSLAGDTF
cdr3_nt: TGTGCCAGCAGCTCGAGTTTGGCAGGGGACACCTTC

d_call: NA
clone_size: NA
v_call: TRBV7-9
j_call: TRBJ2-6
cdr3_aa: CASSHPGAGANVLTF
cdr3_nt: TGTGCCAGCAGCCACCCAGGGGCTGGGGCCAACGTCCTGACTTTC

d_call: TRBD2
clone_size: NA
v_call: TRBV5-1
j_call: TRBJ2-1
cdr3_aa: CASSYRTSGGANEQFF
cdr3_nt: TGCGCCAGCAGCTACCGGACTAGCGGGGGAGCCAATGAGCAGTTCTTC

d_call: NA
clone_size: NA
v_call: TRBV18
j_call: TRBJ1-2
cdr3_aa: CASSLGERGPNYGYTF
cdr3_nt: TGTGCCAGCTCACTCGGCGAGCGGGGCCCTAACTATGGCTACACCTTC

d_call: NA
clone_size: NA
v_call: TRBV10-3
j_call: TRBJ1-3
cdr3_aa: CAISEYGGSGNTIYF
cdr3_nt: TGTGCCATCAGTGAATATGGCGGCTCTGGAAACACCATATATTTT

d_call: TRBD2
clone_size: NA
v_call: TRBV7-6
j_call: TRBJ2-2
cdr3_aa: CASSSLAGGNGELFF
cdr3_nt: TGTGCCAGCAGCTCCCTAGCGGGGGGGAACGGGGAGCTGTTTTTT

d_call: TRBD1
clone_size: once
v_call: TRBV13
j_call: TRBJ1-1
cdr3_aa: CASSSEQGAQDTEAFF
cdr3_nt: TGTGCCAGCAGCTCAGAACAGGGGGCGCAGGACACTGAAGCTTTCTTT

d_call: NA
clone_size: NA
v_call: TRBV2
j_call: TRBJ2-7
cdr3_aa: CASSEALREKQYYEQYF
cdr3_nt: TGTGCCAGCAGTGAAGCGCTTCGGGAAAAACAGTACTACGAGCAGTACTTC

d_call: TRBD1
clone_size: NA
v_call: TRBV7-6
j_call: TRBJ2-7
cdr3_aa: CASSFSGTVTDEQYF
cdr3_nt: TGTGCCAGCAGCTTCAGTGGGACAGTCACCGACGAGCAGTACTTC

d_call: TRBD2
clone_size: few
v_call: TRBV27
j_call: TRBJ2-2
cdr3_aa: CASSSPGGGTGELFF
cdr3_nt: TGTGCCAGCAGTTCTCCGGGGGGTGGCACCGGGGAGCTGTTTTTT

d_call: NA
clone_size: NA
v_call: TRBV4-1
j_call: TRBJ2-7
cdr3_aa: CASSQDRGTAYEQYF
cdr3_nt: TGCGCCAGCAGCCAAGATCGGGGGACGGCCTACGAGCAGTACTTC

d_call: NA
clone_size: NA
v_call: TRBV7-6
j_call: TRBJ2-7
cdr3_aa: CASSLGGFHEQYF
cdr3_nt: TGTGCCAGCAGCTTAGGAGGGTTTCACGAGCAGTACTTC

d_call: NA
clone_size: NA
v_call: TRBV4-1
j_call: TRBJ1-2
cdr3_aa: CASSLGHTFNYGYTF
cdr3_nt: TGCGCCAGCAGCCTGGGACATACTTTTAACTATGGCTACACCTTC

d_call: TRBD1
clone_size: few
v_call: TRBV6-1
j_call: TRBJ1-4
cdr3_aa: CATRQWGTENEKLFF
cdr3_nt: TGTGCCACACGTCAATGGGGGACAGAGAATGAAAAACTGTTTTTT